The clone carrying this T cell receptor beta chain was seen many times. Its antigen is not known. The entry originates in a study of read filtering for tumor transcriptome and immune sequencing. Study information: After DNase treatment, RNA was made into whole-transcriptome libraries. Findings and limits, study-wide: RNA-seq captured clonotypes less deeply and reliably than IR-seq. Single-read clonotypes: around 81% of IR-seq clonotypes (about 3.5% of reads), 74.6% of RNA-seq clonotypes (roughly 43% of reads).

Molecular barcoded adaptors covering alpha/delta and beta/gamma chains were used on roughly 400 ng RNA. A single record per CDR3 protein comes from TCRdb applying MiXCR to the reads. Of about 63,000 distinct CDR3 sequences in the sample, roughly 14% were seen once. The germline CDR1 and CDR2 sequences are SQVTM and ANQGSEA. This CDR3 is 15 amino acids long. Germline trimming cut 8 bases from V and 1 base from J; bases unmatched to any gene: 13. The specimen sequenced was a population of CD138-negative cells sorted from bone marrow. The chain employs TRBV29-1 and TRBJ2-7, with 8 bases that match TRBD2. This receptor was obtained from a donor at least 40 years old with multiple myeloma. The chain's CDR3 is CSLLIMREASYEQYF. In nucleotides, the CDR3 is TGCAGCCTATTGATTATGCGGGAGGCTTCCTACGAGCAGTACTTC.